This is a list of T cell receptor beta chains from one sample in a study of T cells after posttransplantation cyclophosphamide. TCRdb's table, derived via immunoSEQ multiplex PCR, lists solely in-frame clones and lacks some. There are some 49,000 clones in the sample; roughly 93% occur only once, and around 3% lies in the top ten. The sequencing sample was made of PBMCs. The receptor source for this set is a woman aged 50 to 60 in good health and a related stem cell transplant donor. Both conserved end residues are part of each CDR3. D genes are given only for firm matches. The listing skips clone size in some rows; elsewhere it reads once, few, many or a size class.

cdr3_aa: CASSLVGQVYGYTF
cdr3_nt: TGTGCCAGCAGCTTAGTGGGTCAGGTGTATGGCTACACCTTC
j_call: TRBJ1-2
d_call: -
v_call: TRBV7-9
cdr3_length: 14
clone_size: -

cdr3_aa: CASSYPGSGSVNEQFF
cdr3_nt: TGTGCCAGCAGCTACCCGGGTAGCGGGAGTGTGAATGAGCAGTTCTTC
j_call: TRBJ2-1
d_call: TRBD2
v_call: TRBV5-6
cdr3_length: 16
clone_size: few

cdr3_aa: CASSLTRGRTEAFF
cdr3_nt: TGTGCCAGCAGCCTAACCAGGGGAAGGACTGAAGCTTTCTTT
j_call: TRBJ1-1
d_call: -
v_call: TRBV7-2
cdr3_length: 14
clone_size: -

cdr3_aa: CASSLSGLAGVTDTQYF
cdr3_nt: TGTGCCAGCAGCTTATCCGGACTAGCGGGGGTCACAGATACGCAGTATTTT
j_call: TRBJ2-3
d_call: TRBD2
v_call: TRBV7-9
cdr3_length: 17
clone_size: -

cdr3_aa: CSPRLAAYNEQFF
cdr3_nt: TGCAGCCCTCGACTAGCGGCCTACAATGAGCAGTTCTTC
j_call: TRBJ2-1
d_call: TRBD2
v_call: TRBV29-1
cdr3_length: 13
clone_size: -

cdr3_aa: CASSLQGLGTEAFF
cdr3_nt: TGCGCCAGCAGCTTGCAGGGGCTAGGCACTGAAGCTTTCTTT
j_call: TRBJ1-1
d_call: -
v_call: TRBV5-1
cdr3_length: 14
clone_size: -

cdr3_aa: CAISTGKTEAFF
cdr3_nt: TGTGCCATTAGCACCGGGAAAACTGAAGCTTTCTTT
j_call: TRBJ1-1
d_call: -
v_call: TRBV19
cdr3_length: 12
clone_size: -

cdr3_aa: CASSPDRGGLAFF
cdr3_nt: TGTGCCAGCAGCCCAGACAGGGGAGGGTTAGCTTTCTTT
j_call: TRBJ1-1
d_call: TRBD1
v_call: TRBV11-2
cdr3_length: 13
clone_size: -

cdr3_aa: CASSQDSSGGETQYF
cdr3_nt: TGTGCCAGCAGCCAAGATTCTAGCGGTGGAGAGACCCAGTACTTC
j_call: TRBJ2-5
d_call: TRBD2
v_call: TRBV4-2
cdr3_length: 15
clone_size: -

cdr3_aa: CASSDGVNTEAFF
cdr3_nt: TGCGCCAGCAGTGACGGAGTGAACACTGAAGCTTTCTTT
j_call: TRBJ1-1
d_call: -
v_call: TRBV10-1
cdr3_length: 13
clone_size: -

cdr3_aa: CASSQDRETQYF
cdr3_nt: TGCGCCAGCAGCCAAGATCGGGAGACCCAGTACTTC
j_call: TRBJ2-5
d_call: -
v_call: TRBV4-1
cdr3_length: 12
clone_size: -

cdr3_aa: CASSFQNEQFF
cdr3_nt: TGTGCCAGCAGCTTTCAGAATGAGCAGTTCTTC
j_call: TRBJ2-1
d_call: -
v_call: TRBV7-9
cdr3_length: 11
clone_size: once

cdr3_aa: CASSPSLLAGKNIQYF
cdr3_nt: TGTGCCAGCAGCCCGAGCCTTCTAGCGGGAAAGAACATTCAGTACTTC
j_call: TRBJ2-4
d_call: TRBD2
v_call: TRBV7-8
cdr3_length: 16
clone_size: -

cdr3_aa: CASIPDRGSDTQYF
cdr3_nt: TGTGCCAGCATACCAGACAGGGGCTCAGATACGCAGTATTTT
j_call: TRBJ2-3
d_call: TRBD1
v_call: TRBV6-1
cdr3_length: 14
clone_size: -

cdr3_aa: CSVLTGVTEAFF
cdr3_nt: TGCAGCGTCTTAACAGGGGTCACTGAAGCTTTCTTT
j_call: TRBJ1-1
d_call: TRBD1
v_call: TRBV29-1
cdr3_length: 12
clone_size: -

cdr3_aa: CASSPRRGLAVKEQFF
cdr3_nt: TGTGCCAGCAGCCCCAGGCGGGGACTAGCGGTGAAGGAGCAGTTCTTC
j_call: TRBJ2-1
d_call: TRBD2
v_call: TRBV7-3
cdr3_length: 16
clone_size: once

cdr3_aa: CASSLRAGGTYEQYF
cdr3_nt: TGTGCCAGTAGTCTCCGAGCGGGGGGGACCTACGAGCAGTACTTC
j_call: TRBJ2-7
d_call: TRBD2
v_call: TRBV19
cdr3_length: 15
clone_size: -

cdr3_aa: CASSPSQRSTDFLAKNIQYF
cdr3_nt: TGTGCCAGCTCACCCAGTCAGCGCTCGACGGATTTTCTAGCCAAAAACATTCAGTACTTC
j_call: TRBJ2-4
d_call: -
v_call: TRBV18
cdr3_length: 20
clone_size: -

cdr3_aa: CASSLASGLPTPSGANVLTF
cdr3_nt: TGTGCCAGCAGCTTAGCTTCAGGGTTACCGACCCCCTCTGGGGCCAACGTCCTGACTTTC
j_call: TRBJ2-6
d_call: -
v_call: TRBV7-2
cdr3_length: 20
clone_size: -

cdr3_aa: CASSLVVSGRTDTQYF
cdr3_nt: TGTGCCAGCAGCCTGGTAGTTTCAGGGAGGACAGATACGCAGTATTTT
j_call: TRBJ2-3
d_call: -
v_call: TRBV5-8
cdr3_length: 16
clone_size: -

cdr3_aa: CAWTTSYNEQFF
cdr3_nt: TGTGCCTGGACGACTAGCTACAATGAGCAGTTCTTC
j_call: TRBJ2-1
d_call: -
v_call: TRBV30
cdr3_length: 12
clone_size: -

cdr3_aa: CASSLDRDEELFF
cdr3_nt: TGTGCCAGCAGCCTAGACAGGGACGAGGAGCTGTTTTTT
j_call: TRBJ2-2
d_call: TRBD1
v_call: TRBV7-7
cdr3_length: 13
clone_size: -

cdr3_aa: CASSPWGGQETQYF
cdr3_nt: TGTGCCAGCAGCCCATGGGGGGGGCAAGAGACCCAGTACTTC
j_call: TRBJ2-5
d_call: TRBD2
v_call: TRBV7-3
cdr3_length: 14
clone_size: few

cdr3_aa: CASSLDRVSPLHF
cdr3_nt: TGTGCCAGCAGCCTCGACAGGGTTTCACCCCTCCACTTT
j_call: TRBJ1-6
d_call: TRBD1
v_call: TRBV11-3
cdr3_length: 13
clone_size: -

cdr3_aa: CASSSGQGGTEAFF
cdr3_nt: TGCGCCAGCAGCTCCGGACAGGGGGGCACTGAAGCTTTCTTT
j_call: TRBJ1-1
d_call: TRBD1
v_call: TRBV5-1
cdr3_length: 14
clone_size: -

cdr3_aa: CATSRDRIAGYEQYF
cdr3_nt: TGTGCCACCAGCAGGGACCGAATCGCGGGCTACGAGCAGTACTTC
j_call: TRBJ2-7
d_call: -
v_call: TRBV15
cdr3_length: 15
clone_size: -

cdr3_aa: CASSQDLNQPQHF
cdr3_nt: TGTGCCAGCAGCCAAGACCTGAATCAGCCCCAGCATTTT
j_call: TRBJ1-5
d_call: -
v_call: TRBV14
cdr3_length: 13
clone_size: -

cdr3_aa: CASNPAGGGSSYEQYF
cdr3_nt: TGCGCCAGCAACCCGGCCGGGGGGGGTAGCTCCTACGAGCAGTACTTC
j_call: TRBJ2-7
d_call: TRBD2
v_call: TRBV5-1
cdr3_length: 16
clone_size: once

cdr3_aa: CASSTRAGEGDTQYF
cdr3_nt: TGTGCCAGTAGTACCCGAGCGGGAGAAGGTGATACGCAGTATTTT
j_call: TRBJ2-3
d_call: TRBD2
v_call: TRBV19
cdr3_length: 15
clone_size: -

cdr3_aa: CASSPDSYEQYF
cdr3_nt: TGTGCCAGCTCACCAGACAGCTACGAGCAGTACTTC
j_call: TRBJ2-7
d_call: -
v_call: TRBV18
cdr3_length: 12
clone_size: -

cdr3_aa: CASSLGQSGANVLTF
cdr3_nt: TGTGCCAGCAGTTTAGGGCAGTCTGGGGCCAACGTCCTGACTTTC
j_call: TRBJ2-6
d_call: -
v_call: TRBV27
cdr3_length: 15
clone_size: -

cdr3_aa: CASSFQSGGTDTQYF
cdr3_nt: TGTGCCAGCAGTTTTCAGTCAGGGGGCACAGATACGCAGTATTTT
j_call: TRBJ2-3
d_call: -
v_call: TRBV28
cdr3_length: 15
clone_size: -

cdr3_aa: CASSLRRQGSPSGGNTIYF
cdr3_nt: TGCGCCAGCAGCCTGCGGAGACAGGGTTCACCCTCAGGCGGAAACACCATATATTTT
j_call: TRBJ1-3
d_call: TRBD1
v_call: TRBV5-1
cdr3_length: 19
clone_size: -

cdr3_aa: CASSDQGTEAFF
cdr3_nt: TGTGCCAGCAGTGACCAGGGCACTGAAGCTTTCTTT
j_call: TRBJ1-1
d_call: -
v_call: TRBV2
cdr3_length: 12
clone_size: -

cdr3_aa: CASSTRDRGRTEKLFF
cdr3_nt: TGTGCCAGTAGTACCCGGGACAGGGGCCGAACTGAAAAACTGTTTTTT
j_call: TRBJ1-4
d_call: TRBD1
v_call: TRBV19
cdr3_length: 16
clone_size: few

cdr3_aa: CAISESPMSSYEQYF
cdr3_nt: TGTGCCATCAGTGAGTCGCCCATGAGCTCCTACGAGCAGTACTTC
j_call: TRBJ2-7
d_call: -
v_call: TRBV10-3
cdr3_length: 15
clone_size: -

cdr3_aa: CASDTGIEAFF
cdr3_nt: TGTGCCAGTGATACAGGGATTGAAGCTTTCTTT
j_call: TRBJ1-1
d_call: -
v_call: TRBV19
cdr3_length: 11
clone_size: medium-sized

cdr3_aa: CASSLDVEGINGYTF
cdr3_nt: TGTGCCAGCAGCCTAGACGTGGAGGGCATCAATGGCTACACCTTC
j_call: TRBJ1-2
d_call: -
v_call: TRBV28
cdr3_length: 15
clone_size: -

cdr3_aa: CASSTPGQFSPQYF
cdr3_nt: TGTGCCAGCAGCACACCGGGACAGTTTTCCCCCCAGTACTTC
j_call: TRBJ2-5
d_call: TRBD1
v_call: TRBV13
cdr3_length: 14
clone_size: -

cdr3_aa: CASSLREQGATSYEQYF
cdr3_nt: TGTGCCAGCAGCTTACGGGAGCAGGGGGCGACCTCCTACGAGCAGTACTTC
j_call: TRBJ2-7
d_call: TRBD1
v_call: TRBV7-9
cdr3_length: 17
clone_size: -

cdr3_aa: CASRTGPLEAFF
cdr3_nt: TGTGCCAGCAGGACAGGGCCCCTTGAAGCTTTCTTT
j_call: TRBJ1-1
d_call: TRBD1
v_call: TRBV28
cdr3_length: 12
clone_size: -

cdr3_aa: CASSRGQDAYEQYF
cdr3_nt: TGTGCCAGCAGCCGGGGACAGGATGCCTACGAGCAGTACTTC
j_call: TRBJ2-7
d_call: TRBD1
v_call: TRBV5-4
cdr3_length: 14
clone_size: -

cdr3_aa: CASSLNRNTDTQYF
cdr3_nt: TGTGCCAGCAGTTTGAACAGGAACACAGATACGCAGTATTTT
j_call: TRBJ2-3
d_call: -
v_call: TRBV27
cdr3_length: 14
clone_size: -

cdr3_aa: CASSLTGDQPQHF
cdr3_nt: TGTGCCAGCAGTCTGACAGGGGATCAGCCCCAGCATTTT
j_call: TRBJ1-5
d_call: TRBD1
v_call: TRBV7-9
cdr3_length: 13
clone_size: -

cdr3_aa: CAISGKIDRSSYEQYF
cdr3_nt: TGTGCCATCAGTGGGAAAATTGACAGGAGCTCCTACGAGCAGTACTTC
j_call: TRBJ2-7
d_call: -
v_call: TRBV10-3
cdr3_length: 16
clone_size: -

cdr3_aa: CASSLGTGDGTEAFF
cdr3_nt: TGCGCCAGCAGCTTGGGTACAGGGGATGGCACTGAAGCTTTCTTT
j_call: TRBJ1-1
d_call: TRBD1
v_call: TRBV5-1
cdr3_length: 15
clone_size: -